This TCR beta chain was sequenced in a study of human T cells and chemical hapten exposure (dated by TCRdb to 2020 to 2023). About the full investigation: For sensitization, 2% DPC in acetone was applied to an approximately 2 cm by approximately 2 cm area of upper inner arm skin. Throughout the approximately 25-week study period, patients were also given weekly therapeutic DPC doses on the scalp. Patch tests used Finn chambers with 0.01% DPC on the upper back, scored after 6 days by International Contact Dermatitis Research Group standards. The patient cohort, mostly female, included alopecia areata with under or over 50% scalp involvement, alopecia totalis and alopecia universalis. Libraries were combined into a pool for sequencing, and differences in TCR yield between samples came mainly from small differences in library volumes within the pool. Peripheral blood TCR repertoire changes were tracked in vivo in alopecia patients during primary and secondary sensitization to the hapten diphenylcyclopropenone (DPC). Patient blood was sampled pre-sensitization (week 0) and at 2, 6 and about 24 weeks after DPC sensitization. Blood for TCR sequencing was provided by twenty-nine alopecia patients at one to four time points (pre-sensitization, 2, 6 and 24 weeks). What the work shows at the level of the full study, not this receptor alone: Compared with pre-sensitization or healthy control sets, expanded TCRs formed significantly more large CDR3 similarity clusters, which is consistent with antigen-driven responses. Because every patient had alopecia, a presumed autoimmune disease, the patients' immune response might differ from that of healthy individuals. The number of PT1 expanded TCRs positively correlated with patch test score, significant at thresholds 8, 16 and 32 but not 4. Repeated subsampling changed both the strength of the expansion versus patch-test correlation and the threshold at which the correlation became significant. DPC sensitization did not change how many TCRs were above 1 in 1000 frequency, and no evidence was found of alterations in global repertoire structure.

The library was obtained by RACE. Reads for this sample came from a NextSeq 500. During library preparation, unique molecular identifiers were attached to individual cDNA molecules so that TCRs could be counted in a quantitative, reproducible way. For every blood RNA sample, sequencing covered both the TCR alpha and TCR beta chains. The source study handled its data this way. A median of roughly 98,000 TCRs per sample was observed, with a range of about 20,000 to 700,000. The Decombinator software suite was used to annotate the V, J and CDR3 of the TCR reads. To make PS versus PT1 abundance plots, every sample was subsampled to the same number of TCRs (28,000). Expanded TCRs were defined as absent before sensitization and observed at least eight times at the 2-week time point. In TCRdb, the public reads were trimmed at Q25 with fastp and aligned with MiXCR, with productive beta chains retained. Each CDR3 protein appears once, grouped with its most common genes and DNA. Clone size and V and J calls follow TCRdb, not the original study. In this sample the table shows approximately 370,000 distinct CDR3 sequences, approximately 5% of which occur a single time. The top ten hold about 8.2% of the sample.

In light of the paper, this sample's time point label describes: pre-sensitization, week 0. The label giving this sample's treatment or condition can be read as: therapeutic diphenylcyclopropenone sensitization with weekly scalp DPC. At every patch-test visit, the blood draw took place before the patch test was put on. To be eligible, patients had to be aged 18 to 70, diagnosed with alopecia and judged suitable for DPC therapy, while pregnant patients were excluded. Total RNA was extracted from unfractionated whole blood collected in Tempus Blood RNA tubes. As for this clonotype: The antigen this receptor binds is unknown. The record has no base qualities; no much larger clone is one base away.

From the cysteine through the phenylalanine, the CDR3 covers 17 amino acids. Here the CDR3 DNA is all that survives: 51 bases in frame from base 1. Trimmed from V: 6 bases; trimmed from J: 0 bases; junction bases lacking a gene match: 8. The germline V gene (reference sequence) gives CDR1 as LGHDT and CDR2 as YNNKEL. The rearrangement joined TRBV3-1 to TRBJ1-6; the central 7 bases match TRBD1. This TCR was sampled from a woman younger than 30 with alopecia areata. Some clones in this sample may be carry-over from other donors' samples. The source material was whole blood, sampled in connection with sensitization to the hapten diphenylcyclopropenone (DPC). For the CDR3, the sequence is CASRDRPFSSYNSPLHF. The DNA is TGTGCCAGCAGGGACAGGCCCTTCAGCTCCTATAATTCACCCCTCCACTTT.